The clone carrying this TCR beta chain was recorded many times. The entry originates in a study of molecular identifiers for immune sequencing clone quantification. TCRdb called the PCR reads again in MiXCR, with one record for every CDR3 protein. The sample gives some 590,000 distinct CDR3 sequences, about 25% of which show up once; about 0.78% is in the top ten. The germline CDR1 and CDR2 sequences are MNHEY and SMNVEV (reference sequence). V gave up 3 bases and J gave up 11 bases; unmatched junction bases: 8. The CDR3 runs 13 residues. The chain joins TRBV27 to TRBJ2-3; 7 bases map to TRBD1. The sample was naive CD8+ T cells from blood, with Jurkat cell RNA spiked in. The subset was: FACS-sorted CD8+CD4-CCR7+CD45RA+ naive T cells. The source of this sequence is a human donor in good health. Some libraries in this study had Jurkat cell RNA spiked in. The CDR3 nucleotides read TGTGCCAGCAGTTTCGGGGACAGCTTTATGCAGTATTTT. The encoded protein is CASSFGDSFMQYF.